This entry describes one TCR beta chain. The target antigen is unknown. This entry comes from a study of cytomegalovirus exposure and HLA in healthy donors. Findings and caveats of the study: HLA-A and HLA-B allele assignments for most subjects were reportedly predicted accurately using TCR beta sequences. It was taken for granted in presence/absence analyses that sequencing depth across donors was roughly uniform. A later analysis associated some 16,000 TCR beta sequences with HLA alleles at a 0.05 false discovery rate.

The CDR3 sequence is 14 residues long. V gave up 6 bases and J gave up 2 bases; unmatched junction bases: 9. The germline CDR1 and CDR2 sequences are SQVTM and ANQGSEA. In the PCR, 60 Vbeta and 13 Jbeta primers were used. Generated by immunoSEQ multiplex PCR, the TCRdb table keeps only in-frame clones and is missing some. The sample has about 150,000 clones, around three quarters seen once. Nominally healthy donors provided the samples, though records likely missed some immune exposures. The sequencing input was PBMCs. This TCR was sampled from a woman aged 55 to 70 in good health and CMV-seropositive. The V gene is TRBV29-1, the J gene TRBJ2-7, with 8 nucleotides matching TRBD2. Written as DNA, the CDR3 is TGCAGCGTCCCCGGGGGGGCAGGGGCCTACGAGCAGTACTTC. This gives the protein CSVPGGAGAYEQYF.